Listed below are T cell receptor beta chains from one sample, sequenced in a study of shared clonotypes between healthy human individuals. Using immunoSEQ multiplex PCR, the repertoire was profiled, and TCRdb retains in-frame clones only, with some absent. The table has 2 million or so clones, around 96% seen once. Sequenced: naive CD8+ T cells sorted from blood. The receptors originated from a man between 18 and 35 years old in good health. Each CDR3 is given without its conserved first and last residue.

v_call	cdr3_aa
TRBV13	ASSSVAEYSYEQY
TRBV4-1	ASSRSPGQGFTEQY
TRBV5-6	ASSPRTGSYGYT
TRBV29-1	SVRGQGILEQY
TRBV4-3	ASSQDKGSIYNSPLH
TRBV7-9	ASSLDVGIYEQY
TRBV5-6	ASSLARDPYNEQF
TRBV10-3	AISDVGSGTGELF
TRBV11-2	ASSFSGRAWEQY
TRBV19	ASRPDREGNEKLF
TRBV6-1	ASIGGGYEQY
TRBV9	ASSVYGETGELF
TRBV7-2	ASSPTVNQPQH
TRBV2	ASNPLAEETQY
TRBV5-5	ASSLLPAMDTEAF